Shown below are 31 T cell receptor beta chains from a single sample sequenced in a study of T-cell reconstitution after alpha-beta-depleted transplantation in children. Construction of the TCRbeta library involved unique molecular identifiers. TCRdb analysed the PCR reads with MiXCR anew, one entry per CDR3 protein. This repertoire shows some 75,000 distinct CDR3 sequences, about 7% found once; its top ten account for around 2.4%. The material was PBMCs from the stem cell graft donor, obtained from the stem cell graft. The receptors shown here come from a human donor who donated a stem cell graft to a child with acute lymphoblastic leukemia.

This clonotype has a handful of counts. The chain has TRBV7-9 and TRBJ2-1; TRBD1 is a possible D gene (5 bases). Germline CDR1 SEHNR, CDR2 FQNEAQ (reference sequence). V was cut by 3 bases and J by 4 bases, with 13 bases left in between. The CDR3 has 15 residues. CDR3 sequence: CASSFGQGSYNEQFF. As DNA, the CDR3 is TGTGCCAGCAGCTTTGGTCAGGGAAGTTACAATGAGCAGTTCTTC.

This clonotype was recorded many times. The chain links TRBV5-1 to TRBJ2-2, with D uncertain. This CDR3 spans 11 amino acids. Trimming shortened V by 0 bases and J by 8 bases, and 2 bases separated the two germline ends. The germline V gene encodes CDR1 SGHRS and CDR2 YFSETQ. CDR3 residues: CASSLEGELFF. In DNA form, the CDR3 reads TGCGCCAGCAGCTTGGAAGGGGAGCTGTTTTTT.

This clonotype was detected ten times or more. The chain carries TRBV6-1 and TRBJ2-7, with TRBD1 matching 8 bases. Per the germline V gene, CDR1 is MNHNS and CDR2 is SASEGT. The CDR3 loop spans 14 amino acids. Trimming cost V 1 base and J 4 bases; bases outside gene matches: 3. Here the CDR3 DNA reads TGTGCCAGCAGTGAAGGGGGACAGGCGTACGAGCAGTACTTC. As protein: CASSEGGQAYEQYF.

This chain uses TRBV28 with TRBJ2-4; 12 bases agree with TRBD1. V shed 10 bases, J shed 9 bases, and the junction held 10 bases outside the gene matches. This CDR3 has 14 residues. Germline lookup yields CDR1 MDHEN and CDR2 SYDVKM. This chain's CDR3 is CANSGQGAMGIQYF. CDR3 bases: TGTGCCAACTCGGGACAGGGGGCTATGGGCATTCAGTACTTC.

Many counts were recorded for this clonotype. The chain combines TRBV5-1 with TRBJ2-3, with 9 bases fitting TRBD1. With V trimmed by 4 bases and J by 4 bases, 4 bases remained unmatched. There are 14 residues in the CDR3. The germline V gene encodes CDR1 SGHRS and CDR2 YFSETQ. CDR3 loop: CASSIQGAPDTQYF. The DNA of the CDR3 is TGCGCCAGCAGCATACAGGGGGCCCCAGATACGCAGTATTTT.

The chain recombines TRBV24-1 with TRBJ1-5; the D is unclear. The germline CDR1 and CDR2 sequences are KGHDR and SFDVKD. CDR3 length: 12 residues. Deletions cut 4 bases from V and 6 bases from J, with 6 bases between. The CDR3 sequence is CATSERSQPQHF. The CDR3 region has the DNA TGTGCCACCAGTGAAAGGAGTCAGCCCCAGCATTTT.

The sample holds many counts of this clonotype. The DNA for the CDR3 is TGTGCCAGCAGCTTTACAGGGAATTTGGAGACCCAGTACTTC. This codes for CASSFTGNLETQYF. V usage is TRBV7-2 and J usage is TRBJ2-5; weak D call: TRBD1 (6 bases). CDR1 is SGHTA, CDR2 FQGNSA, per germline. The CDR3 runs 14 residues. V shed 3 bases and J shed 5 bases, with 13 bases lying between them.

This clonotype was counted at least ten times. Here the CDR3 DNA reads TGTGCCAGCAGTTCCGGGACAGGGCCCACCGGGGAGCTGTTTTTT. Translating gives CASSSGTGPTGELFF. The chain employs TRBV12-3 or TRBV12-4 and TRBJ2-2; 9 nucleotides line up with TRBD1. V trimming: 4 bases; J trimming: 4 bases; junction bases outside the gene matches: 4. The length of the CDR3 is 15 residues.

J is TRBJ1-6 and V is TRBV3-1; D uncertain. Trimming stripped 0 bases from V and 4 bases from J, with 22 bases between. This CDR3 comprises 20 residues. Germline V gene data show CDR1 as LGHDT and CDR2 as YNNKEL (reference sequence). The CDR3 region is CASSQELKMEPGRYNSPLHF. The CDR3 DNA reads TGTGCCAGCAGCCAAGAGCTTAAGATGGAACCTGGTAGATATAATTCACCCCTCCACTTT.

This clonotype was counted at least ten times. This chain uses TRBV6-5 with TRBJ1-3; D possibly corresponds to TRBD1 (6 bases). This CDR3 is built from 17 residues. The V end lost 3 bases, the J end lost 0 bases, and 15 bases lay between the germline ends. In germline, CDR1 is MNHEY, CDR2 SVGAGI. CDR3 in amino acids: CASSYVAGAYSGNTIYF. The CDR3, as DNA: TGTGCCAGCAGTTATGTTGCGGGGGCTTACTCTGGAAACACCATATATTTT.

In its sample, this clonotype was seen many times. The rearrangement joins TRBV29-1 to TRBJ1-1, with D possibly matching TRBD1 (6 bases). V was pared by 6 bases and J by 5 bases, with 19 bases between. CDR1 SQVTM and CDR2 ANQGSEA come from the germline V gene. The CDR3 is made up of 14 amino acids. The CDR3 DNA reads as TGCAGCGTCTCCCCCACCGGGGGCGATACTGAAGCTTTCTTT. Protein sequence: CSVSPTGGDTEAFF. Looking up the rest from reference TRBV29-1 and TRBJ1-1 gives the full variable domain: SAVISQKPSRDICQRGTSLTIQCQVDSQVTMMFWYRQQPGQSLTLIATANQGSEATYESGFVIDKFPISRPNLTFSTLTVSNMSPEDSSIYLCSVSPTGGDTEAFFGQGTRLTVV.

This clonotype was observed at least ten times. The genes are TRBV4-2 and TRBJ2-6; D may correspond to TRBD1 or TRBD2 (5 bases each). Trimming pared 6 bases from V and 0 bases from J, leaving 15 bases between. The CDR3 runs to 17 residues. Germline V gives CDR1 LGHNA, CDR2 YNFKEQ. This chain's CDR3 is CASSSAGDRSGANVLTF. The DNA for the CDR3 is TGTGCCAGCAGTTCTGCCGGGGACCGCTCTGGGGCCAACGTCCTGACTTTC.

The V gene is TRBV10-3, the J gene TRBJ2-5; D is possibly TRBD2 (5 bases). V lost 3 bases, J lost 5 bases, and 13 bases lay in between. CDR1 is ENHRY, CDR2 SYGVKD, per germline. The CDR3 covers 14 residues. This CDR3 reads CAISDVGVRETQYF. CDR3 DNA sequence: TGTGCCATCAGTGACGTCGGGGTCCGGGAGACCCAGTACTTC.

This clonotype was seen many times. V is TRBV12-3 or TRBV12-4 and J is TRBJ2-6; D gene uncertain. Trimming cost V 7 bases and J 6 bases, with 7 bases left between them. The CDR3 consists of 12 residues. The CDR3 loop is CASTSLANVLTF. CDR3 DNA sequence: TGTGCCAGCACCTCCCTGGCCAACGTCCTGACTTTC.

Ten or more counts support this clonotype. CDR3 residues: CSARAGLNEQYF. CDR3 DNA: TGCAGTGCTAGAGCCGGTTTGAACGAGCAGTACTTC. The gene calls are TRBV20-1 and TRBJ2-7; D unclear. V gave up 1 base and J gave up 5 bases, with 9 bases separating them. The length of the CDR3 is 12 residues. The germline CDR1 and CDR2 sequences are DFQATT and SNEGSKA (reference sequence).

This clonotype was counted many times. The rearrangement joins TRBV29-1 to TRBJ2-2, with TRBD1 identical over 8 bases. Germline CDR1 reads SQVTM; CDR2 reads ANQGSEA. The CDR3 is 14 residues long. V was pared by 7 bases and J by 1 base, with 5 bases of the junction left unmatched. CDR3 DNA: TGCAGCGATTACAGGGGGGAGAACACCGGGGAGCTGTTTTTT. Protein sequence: CSDYRGENTGELFF.

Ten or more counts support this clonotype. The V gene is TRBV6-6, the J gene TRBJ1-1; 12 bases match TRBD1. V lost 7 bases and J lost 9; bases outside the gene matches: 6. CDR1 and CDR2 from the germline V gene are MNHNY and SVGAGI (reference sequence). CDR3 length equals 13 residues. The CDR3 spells CASTIGTGGKAFF. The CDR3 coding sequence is TGTGCCAGCACAATTGGGACAGGGGGCAAAGCTTTCTTT.

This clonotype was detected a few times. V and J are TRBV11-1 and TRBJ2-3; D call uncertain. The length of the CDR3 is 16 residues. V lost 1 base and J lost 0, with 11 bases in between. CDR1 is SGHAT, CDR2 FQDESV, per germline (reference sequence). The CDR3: CASSLGIKRSTDTQYF. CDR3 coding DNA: TGTGCCAGCAGCTTAGGAATCAAGCGAAGCACAGATACGCAGTATTTT.

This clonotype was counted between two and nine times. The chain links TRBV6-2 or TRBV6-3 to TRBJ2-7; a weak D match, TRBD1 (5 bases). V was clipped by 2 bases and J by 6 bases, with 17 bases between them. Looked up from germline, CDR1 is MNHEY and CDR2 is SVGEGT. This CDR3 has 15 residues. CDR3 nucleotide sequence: TGTGCCAGCAGTTACGGGCAGGGCACGCGAATCGAGCAGTACTTC. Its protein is CASSYGQGTRIEQYF.

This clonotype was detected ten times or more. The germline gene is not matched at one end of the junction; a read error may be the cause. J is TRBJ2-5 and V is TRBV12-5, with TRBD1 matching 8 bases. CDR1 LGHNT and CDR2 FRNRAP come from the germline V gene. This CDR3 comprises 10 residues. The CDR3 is CASGIRDRTF. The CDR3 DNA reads TGTGCTAGTGGCATCCGGGACAGGACCTTC.

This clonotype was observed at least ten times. The CDR3 loop is CASSPGTSDPFF. CDR3 DNA sequence: TGTGCCAGCTCACCAGGGACTAGCGACCCGTTCTTC. This chain uses TRBV18 with TRBJ2-1; 10 nucleotides agree with TRBD2. The V and J ends lost 2 bases and 15 bases, in that order; junction bases with no gene match: 4. The CDR3 length is 12 residues. Germline CDR1 and CDR2: KGHSH and LQKENI.

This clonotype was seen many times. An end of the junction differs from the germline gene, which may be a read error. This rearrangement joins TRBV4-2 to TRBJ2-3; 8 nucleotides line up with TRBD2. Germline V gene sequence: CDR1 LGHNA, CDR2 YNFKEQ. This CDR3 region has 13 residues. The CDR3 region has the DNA TGTGCCAGCAGCCAAGATGGAGTAGCGGGGACGCGTTTT. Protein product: CASSQDGVAGTRF.

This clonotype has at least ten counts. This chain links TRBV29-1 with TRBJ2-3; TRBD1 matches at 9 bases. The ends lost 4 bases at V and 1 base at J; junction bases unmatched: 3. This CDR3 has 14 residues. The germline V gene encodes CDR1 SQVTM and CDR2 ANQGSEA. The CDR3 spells CSVVRQGGTDTQYF. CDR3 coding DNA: TGCAGCGTTGTTCGACAGGGGGGCACAGATACGCAGTATTTT.

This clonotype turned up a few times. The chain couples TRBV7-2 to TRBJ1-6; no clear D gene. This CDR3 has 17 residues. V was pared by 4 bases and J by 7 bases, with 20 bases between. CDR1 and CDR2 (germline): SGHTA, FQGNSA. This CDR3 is CASSSTPDRVMNSPLHF. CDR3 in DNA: TGTGCCAGCAGCTCTACACCGGACCGTGTTATGAATTCACCCCTCCACTTT.

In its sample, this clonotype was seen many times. The CDR3 loop reads CASSMTASNEQFF. CDR3 in DNA: TGTGCCAGTAGTATGACAGCGAGCAATGAGCAGTTCTTC. This chain links TRBV19 with TRBJ2-1; D might be TRBD1 (5 bases). V was pared by 3 bases and J by 6 bases, with 9 bases between. The CDR3 runs 13 residues. Germline V gene lookup returns CDR1 LNHDA and CDR2 SQIVND (reference sequence).

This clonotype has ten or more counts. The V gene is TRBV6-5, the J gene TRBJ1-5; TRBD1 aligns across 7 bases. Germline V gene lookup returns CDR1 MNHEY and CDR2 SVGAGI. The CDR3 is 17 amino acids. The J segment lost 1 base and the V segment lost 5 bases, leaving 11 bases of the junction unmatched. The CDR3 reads CASSLTTGSGSNQPQHF. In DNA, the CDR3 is TGTGCCAGCAGTCTAACGACAGGGTCAGGGAGCAATCAGCCCCAGCATTTT.

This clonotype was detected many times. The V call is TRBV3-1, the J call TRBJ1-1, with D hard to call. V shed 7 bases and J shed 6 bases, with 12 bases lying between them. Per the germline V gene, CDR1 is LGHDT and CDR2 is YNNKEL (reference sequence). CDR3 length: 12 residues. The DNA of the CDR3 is TGTGCCAGCACCATCTTTGGGGCTGAAGCTTTCTTT. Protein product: CASTIFGAEAFF.

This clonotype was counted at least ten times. CDR3 nucleotides: TGCGCCAGCAGCTTCAGGGGGGCGAGTCAGTTGCCGAGCAATACGCAGTATTTT. This encodes CASSFRGASQLPSNTQYF. This chain joins TRBV5-1 and TRBJ2-3; a possible D gene is TRBD1 (7 bases). Germline-derived CDR1 and CDR2 are SGHRS and YFSETQ. The ends were cut back, 2 bases at V and 7 bases at J, with 26 bases in the middle. CDR3 length: 18 amino acids.

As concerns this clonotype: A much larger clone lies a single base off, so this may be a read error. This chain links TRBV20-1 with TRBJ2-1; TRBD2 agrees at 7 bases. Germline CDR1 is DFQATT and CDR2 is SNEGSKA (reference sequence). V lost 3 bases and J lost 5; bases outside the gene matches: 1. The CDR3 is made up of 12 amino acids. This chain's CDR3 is CSARGGNNEQFF. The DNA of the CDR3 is TGCAGTGCTAGGGGGGGGAACAATGAGCAGTTCTTC.

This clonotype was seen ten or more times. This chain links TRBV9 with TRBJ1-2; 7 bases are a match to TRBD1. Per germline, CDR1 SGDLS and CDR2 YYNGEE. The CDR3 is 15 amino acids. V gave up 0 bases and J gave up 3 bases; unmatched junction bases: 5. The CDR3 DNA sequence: TGTGCCAGCAGCGTAGGTGGAGGGGGCGACTATGGCTACACCTTC. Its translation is CASSVGGGGDYGYTF.

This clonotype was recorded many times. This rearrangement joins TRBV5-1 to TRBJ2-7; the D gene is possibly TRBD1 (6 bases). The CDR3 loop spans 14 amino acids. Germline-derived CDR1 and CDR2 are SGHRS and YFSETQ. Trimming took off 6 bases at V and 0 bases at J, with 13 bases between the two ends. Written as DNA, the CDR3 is TGCGCCAGCACACAGGACAGAAGCTCCTACGAGCAGTACTTC. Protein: CASTQDRSSYEQYF.